These 22 T cell receptor beta chains were sequenced from one sample in a study of T-cell reconstitution after alpha-beta-depleted transplantation in children (dated by TCRdb to about 2016). Libraries came from PCR. Data came from an Illumina HiSeq 2500. TCR library preparation used molecular barcoding, with unique molecular identifiers applied to normalize quantification of the TCRbeta repertoire. The raw public data were reprocessed by TCRdb itself: fastp quality trimming at Q25, MiXCR clonotype calling, in-frame beta chains only. Rows matching on CDR3 protein sequence are summarized as one entry with the most common DNA and genes. The sample table lists roughly 400,000 distinct CDR3 sequences, around 21% of them with a count of one. Clones ranked in the top ten supply 3.5% to 4% of the sample. Sequenced here: PBMCs from the stem cell graft donor, sampled from the stem cell graft. Receptors were obtained from a human donor who donated a stem cell graft to a child with acute myeloid leukemia.

This clonotype was observed at least ten times. The rearrangement links TRBV12-3 or TRBV12-4 to TRBJ2-2; perhaps TRBD2 as D (5 bases). The CDR3 has 15 amino acids. Trimming took 7 bases from V and 0 from J, leaving 12 bases between them. The chain's CDR3 is CASNLGGANTGELFF. The CDR3 DNA sequence: TGTGCCAGCAACCTCGGAGGAGCGAACACCGGGGAGCTGTTTTTT.

This clonotype occurred a few times. V usage is TRBV20-1 and J usage is TRBJ2-7, with D tentatively TRBD2 (5 bases). The germline V and J ends were trimmed by 1 base and 0 bases, with 10 bases remaining between them. Germline CDR1 and CDR2: DFQATT and SNEGSKA (reference sequence). The CDR3 is made up of 14 amino acids. The CDR3 sequence: CSARGGAHSYEQYF. CDR3 nucleotide sequence: TGCAGTGCTAGAGGGGGAGCGCACTCCTACGAGCAGTACTTC.

This rearrangement joins TRBV30 to TRBJ1-4, with 7 bases that match TRBD1. The CDR3 runs to 14 residues. In germline, CDR1 is GTSNPN, CDR2 SVGIG (reference sequence). Germline trimming cut 1 base from V and 12 bases from J; bases unmatched to any gene: 11. Here the CDR3 DNA reads TGTGCCTGGAGTGACGGGACAGCCATTGGGCAACTGTTTTTT. Its translation: CAWSDGTAIGQLFF.

This clonotype was detected only a few times. The chain joins TRBV24-1 to TRBJ2-3; perhaps TRBD1 as D (5 bases). The CDR3 is 13 residues long. Trimming left V 9 bases short and J 1 base short, with 10 bases between. Germline V gene data show CDR1 as KGHDR and CDR2 as SFDVKD. DNA for the CDR3: TGTGCCACCGGGGCCCCGGGCACAGATACGCAGTATTTT. Amino acid sequence: CATGAPGTDTQYF.

The V gene is TRBV28, the J gene TRBJ2-4; 7 positions agree with TRBD2. V trimming: 6 bases; J trimming: 5 bases; junction bases outside the gene matches: 4. This CDR3 region has 13 residues. From germline, CDR1 is MDHEN and CDR2 SYDVKM. The CDR3 here is CASSPGRENIQYF. The CDR3 DNA reads as TGTGCCAGCAGCCCGGGGAGGGAAAACATTCAGTACTTC.

The sample holds a few counts of this clonotype. The chain is built from TRBV28 and TRBJ2-3; 9 nucleotides line up with TRBD1. The CDR3 is 15 amino acids. Germline CDR1 and CDR2: MDHEN and SYDVKM. The V segment lost 6 bases and the J segment 2 bases; nucleotides outside the gene matches: 6. CDR3: CASRYRGRDTDTQYF. The DNA of the CDR3 is TGTGCCAGCAGGTACAGGGGGCGCGACACAGATACGCAGTATTTT. The complete variable domain, with remaining parts taken from reference TRBV28 and TRBJ2-3, reads DVKVTQSSRYLVKRTGEKVFLECVQDMDHENMFWYRQDPGLGLRLIYFSYDVKMKEKGDIPEGYSVSREKKERFSLILESASTNQTSMYLCASRYRGRDTDTQYFGPGTRLTVL.

This clonotype was counted once. The chain is built from TRBV7-9 and TRBJ2-7, with 12 nucleotides matching TRBD2. The CDR3 consists of 17 residues. Germline-derived CDR1 and CDR2 are SEHNR and FQNEAQ (reference sequence). Germline trimming cut 4 bases from V and 5 bases from J; bases unmatched to any gene: 12. The CDR3 region has the DNA TGTGCCAGCAGCTCCCCCCCGACTAGCGGGAGTTCCCACGAGCAGTACTTC. Protein sequence: CASSSPPTSGSSHEQYF.

This clonotype has a count of ten or more. V usage is TRBV12-3 or TRBV12-4 and J usage is TRBJ2-3; D unresolved. This CDR3 is 14 amino acids long. The ends were cut back, 3 bases at V and 2 bases at J, with 9 bases in the middle. Here the CDR3 reads CASSFSGNTDTQYF. The CDR3 DNA reads as TGTGCCAGCAGTTTTAGTGGGAACACAGATACGCAGTATTTT.

This chain connects TRBV11-2 to TRBJ2-7; D may be TRBD1 (5 bases). CDR1 SGHAT and CDR2 FQNNGV come from the germline V gene. Trimming pared 0 bases from V and 5 bases from J, leaving 11 bases between. The CDR3 contains 14 residues. The CDR3, as DNA: TGTGCCAGCAGCTTAGACATAGGACACGACGAGCAGTACTTC. Translating gives CASSLDIGHDEQYF.

This clonotype was detected a few times. The chain links TRBV6-2 or TRBV6-3 to TRBJ2-3; 8 nucleotides align to TRBD2. CDR3 length equals 16 residues. Germline-derived CDR1 and CDR2 are MNHEY and SVGEGT. Trimming took 4 bases from V and 1 from J; bases not matched to a gene: 7. This chain's CDR3 is CASSSSSGSGTDTQYF. CDR3 DNA: TGTGCCAGCAGTTCTTCAAGCGGGAGCGGCACAGATACGCAGTATTTT.

The rearrangement uses TRBV4-3 and TRBJ1-2; D is uncertain. This CDR3 has 15 amino acids. With 0 bases removed from V and 3 bases from J, the gap between germline ends came to 11 bases. Per germline, CDR1 LGHNA and CDR2 YSLEER. In nucleotides, the CDR3 is TGCGCCAGCAGCCAAGAGTTCGTACTCGACTATGGCTACACCTTC. Translating it yields CASSQEFVLDYGYTF.

The V and J genes are TRBV4-1 and TRBJ2-7; 7 nucleotides line up with TRBD1. CDR1 and CDR2 (germline): MGHRA, YSYEKL. V lost 1 base and J lost 5; bases outside the gene matches: 11. This CDR3 is built from 16 residues. The CDR3 is CASSQVRDRENDEQYF. For the CDR3, the DNA is TGCGCCAGCAGCCAAGTACGAGACAGGGAGAACGACGAGCAGTACTTC.

V and J are TRBV20-1 and TRBJ1-2; no firm D call. The CDR3 has 9 residues. Germline V gene sequence: CDR1 DFQATT, CDR2 SNEGSKA (reference sequence). V was pared by 6 bases and J by 7 bases, with 6 bases between. DNA of the CDR3: TGCAGTGCCCCTTTTGGCTACACCTTC. This gives the protein CSAPFGYTF.

CDR3 loop: CASSTETSGWDTQYF. CDR3 in DNA: TGTGCCAGCAGCACTGAGACTAGCGGTTGGGATACGCAGTATTTT. The chain joins TRBV13 to TRBJ2-3; 9 bases align to TRBD2. V shed 5 bases and J 6 bases; nucleotides not matched to a gene: 9. The germline gives CDR1 PRHDT, CDR2 FYEKMQ (reference sequence). There are 15 residues in the CDR3.

This clonotype showed up many times. The CDR3 bases are TGTGCCACCAGTGAGGACAGGGGATGGGAAGCTTTCTTT. This encodes CATSEDRGWEAFF. This chain uses TRBV24-1 with TRBJ1-1; 9 bases are a match to TRBD1. Looked up from germline, CDR1 is KGHDR and CDR2 is SFDVKD. CDR3 size: 13 residues. V lost 4 bases, J lost 8 bases, and 4 bases stayed unmatched.

The chain recombines TRBV4-3 with TRBJ2-2; TRBD2 matches 10 bases. The V segment lost 7 bases and the J segment 1 base; nucleotides outside the gene matches: 6. This CDR3 has 16 residues. Germline V lookup: CDR1 LGHNA, CDR2 YSLEER. This CDR3 reads CASTQTSGRNTGELFF. For the CDR3, the DNA is TGCGCCAGCACCCAGACTAGCGGGCGGAACACCGGGGAGCTGTTTTTT.

J is TRBJ2-7 and V is TRBV19; 7 bases line up with TRBD2. The CDR3 is made up of 16 amino acids. The germline V gene has CDR1 LNHDA and CDR2 SQIVND (reference sequence). V lost 3 bases and J lost 5; bases outside the gene matches: 13. This CDR3 reads CASSIIERERINEQYF. DNA of the CDR3: TGTGCCAGTAGTATTATCGAGCGGGAAAGAATTAACGAGCAGTACTTC. The whole variable domain, filled in from reference TRBV19 and TRBJ2-7, reads DGGITQSPKYLFRKEGQNVTLSCEQNLNHDAMYWYRQDPGQGLRLIYYSQIVNDFQKGDIAEGYSVSREKKESFPLTVTSAQKNPTAFYLCASSIIERERINEQYFGPGTRLTVT.

This chain connects TRBV7-2 to TRBJ2-2; 11 bases agree with TRBD2. CDR1 and CDR2 (germline): SGHTA, FQGNSA. CDR3 size: 16 residues. The J segment lost 8 bases and the V segment lost 1 base, leaving 6 bases of the junction unmatched. CDR3 DNA: TGTGCCAGCAGCTTAGTAGCGGGAGGGCCGCGAGGGGAGCTGTTTTTT. This translates into CASSLVAGGPRGELFF.

A few counts support this clonotype. V is TRBV12-3 or TRBV12-4 and J is TRBJ2-3; D gene unclear. The V gene lost 6 bases and the J gene lost 2 bases, with 15 bases spanning the gap. The CDR3 totals 15 residues. CDR3 nucleotide sequence: TGTGCCAGCAGCCTTGACTCGACCGACACAGATACGCAGTATTTT. Protein product: CASSLDSTDTDTQYF.

The chain has TRBV27 and TRBJ2-1; D is uncertain. This CDR3 has 12 amino acids. Looked up from germline, CDR1 is MNHEY and CDR2 is SMNVEV (reference sequence). V lost 1 base, J lost 9 bases, and 7 bases lay in between. The CDR3 region is CASSLLNGEQFF. The CDR3 nucleotides read TGTGCCAGCAGTTTATTGAACGGTGAGCAGTTCTTC.

This clonotype appeared many times. V gene TRBV29-1 combines with J gene TRBJ2-3, with a weak D call TRBD1 (6 bases). The CDR3 totals 13 residues. The ends were cut back, 1 base at V and 2 bases at J, with 7 bases in the middle. Germline V gene data show CDR1 as SQVTM and CDR2 as ANQGSEA. The CDR3 nucleotides read TGCAGCGTTGAAGCGGGACACACAGATACGCAGTATTTT. It translates to CSVEAGHTDTQYF.

This clonotype appeared a few times. This chain connects TRBV29-1 to TRBJ1-5; no definite D call. Trimming stripped 4 bases from V and 7 bases from J, with 14 bases between. Per the germline V gene, CDR1 is SQVTM and CDR2 is ANQGSEA. The CDR3 is 13 residues long. CDR3 region: CSVVISGDQPQHF. The CDR3 bases are TGCAGCGTTGTGATTTCCGGAGACCAGCCCCAGCATTTT.